This passage covers 15 T cell receptor beta chains from one sample sequenced in a study of response to subunit inactivated influenza vaccine. TCRdb processed the RT-PCR reads anew with MiXCR; each CDR3 protein has one entry. The sample consists of 160,000 or so distinct CDR3 sequences, roughly a tenth of them appearing once. The starting material was non-naive T cells sorted from PBMCs, obtained 45 days after vaccination. Source of these receptors: a man aged 45-65 years who received an inactivated influenza vaccine.

The sample holds a few counts of this clonotype. The chain employs TRBV3-1 and TRBJ2-1, with TRBD2 identical over 13 bases. The CDR3 is 17 residues long. Per germline, CDR1 LGHDT and CDR2 YNNKEL (reference sequence). V shed 1 base and J 7 bases; nucleotides not matched to a gene: 7. The chain's CDR3 is CASSQAGLAGVVNEQFF. The DNA of the CDR3 is TGTGCCAGCAGCCAAGCCGGACTAGCGGGAGTGGTGAATGAGCAGTTCTTC.

The chain is built from TRBV7-3 and TRBJ2-3, with 9 bases identical to TRBD2. Germline CDR1 SGHTA, CDR2 FQGTGA. V lost 5 bases, J lost 0 bases, and 9 bases stayed unmatched. The CDR3 is 17 amino acids. Written as DNA, the CDR3 is TGTGCCAGCAGCCTATTTACTAGCGGGTATAGCACAGATACGCAGTATTTT. It translates to CASSLFTSGYSTDTQYF.

This clonotype was seen more than once but under ten times. This rearrangement joins TRBV6-1 to TRBJ2-5, with 9 bases identical to TRBD1. The CDR3 runs to 15 residues. Germline V gene lookup returns CDR1 MNHNS and CDR2 SASEGT. V was pared by 6 bases and J by 5 bases, with 10 bases of the junction left unmatched. Here the CDR3 reads CASREYRGRRETQYF. In DNA, the CDR3 is TGTGCCAGCAGGGAATACAGGGGGCGGCGGGAGACCCAGTACTTC.

The genes are TRBV10-3 and TRBJ1-3; 11 nucleotides line up with TRBD1. The V gene end was trimmed by 5 bases and the J gene end by 6 bases; junction bases not matched to a gene: 3. CDR1 and CDR2 (germline): ENHRY, SYGVKD. The CDR3 contains 14 residues. In DNA, the CDR3 is TGTGCCATCAGTCTCGGACAGGGGGCAAACACCATATATTTT. This gives the protein CAISLGQGANTIYF.

This clonotype was observed many times. V and J are TRBV7-2 and TRBJ2-7; D gene unclear. V lost 0 bases, J lost 3 bases, and 9 bases lay in between. Germline lookup yields CDR1 SGHTA and CDR2 FQGNSA. CDR3 size: 14 residues. The CDR3 here is CASSLATADYEQYF. CDR3 nucleotide sequence: TGTGCCAGCAGCTTAGCCACAGCAGACTACGAGCAGTACTTC. Complete variable domain (other parts from reference TRBV7-2 and TRBJ2-7): GAGVSQSPSNKVTEKGKDVELRCDPISGHTALYWYRQSLGQGLEFLIYFQGNSAPDKSGLPSDRFSAERTGGSVSTLTIQRTQQEDSAVYLCASSLATADYEQYFGPGTRLTVT.

V and J are TRBV30 and TRBJ2-1; 7 nucleotides match TRBD2. The germline V gene encodes CDR1 GTSNPN and CDR2 SVGIG (reference sequence). The J segment lost 4 bases and the V segment lost 7 bases, leaving 10 bases of the junction unmatched. The CDR3 length is 14 residues. The CDR3 protein is CAFYKAGRYNEQFF. The DNA for the CDR3 is TGTGCCTTTTATAAAGCGGGGAGGTACAATGAGCAGTTCTTC.

In this sample, this clonotype turned up a few times. The chain carries TRBV7-2 and TRBJ2-3, with a possible D match to TRBD2 (6 bases). V gave up 1 base and J gave up 1 base, with 12 bases separating them. Germline loops: CDR1 SGHTA, CDR2 FQGNSA. The CDR3 runs to 16 residues. CDR3 in DNA: TGTGCCAGCAGCTTAGAGTTGGGAGGAGGCACAGATACGCAGTATTTT. Translating gives CASSLELGGGTDTQYF.

To note about this clonotype: A much larger clone lies a single base off, so this may be a read error. The chain couples TRBV6-1 to TRBJ2-5, with D tentatively TRBD1 (6 bases). Trimming took 8 bases from V and 1 from J, leaving 11 bases between them. The CDR3 length is 13 residues. From germline, CDR1 is MNHNS and CDR2 SASEGT. The CDR3 sequence: CASARTVQETQYF. In nucleotides, the CDR3 is TGTGCCAGCGCCAGGACAGTCCAAGAGACCCAGTACTTC.

This clonotype was counted between two and nine times. The rearrangement joins TRBV6-5 to TRBJ2-7; D tentatively fits TRBD1 or TRBD2 (5 bases each). This CDR3 comprises 16 residues. V was cut by 4 bases and J by 2 bases, with 18 bases left in between. From germline, CDR1 is MNHEY and CDR2 SVGAGI. The CDR3 DNA reads as TGTGCCAGCAGTTCCCTGTCAGGGACGACGACCTACGAGCAGTACTTC. Protein product: CASSSLSGTTTYEQYF.

This clonotype was counted only a few times. The chain recombines TRBV28 with TRBJ2-2, with no clear D. The V gene lost 3 bases and the J gene lost 4 bases, with 6 bases spanning the gap. The V gene's germline CDR1 is MDHEN and CDR2 SYDVKM. This CDR3 has 13 residues. The CDR3 sequence: CASSLDVTGELFF. The CDR3 nucleotides read TGTGCCAGCAGTTTGGACGTCACCGGGGAGCTGTTTTTT.

This clonotype was seen only a few times. The chain uses TRBV5-5 and TRBJ2-5, with 10 bases aligning to TRBD2. The CDR3 covers 17 residues. V dropped 0 bases and J dropped 1; count of bases not matched to a gene: 6. Germline V gives CDR1 SGHKS, CDR2 YYEKEE (reference sequence). The CDR3 region has the DNA TGTGCCAGCAGCTTGGCCCGGCTAGCGGGGGTCCAAGAGACCCAGTACTTC. It yields the protein CASSLARLAGVQETQYF. Supplemented by reference TRBV5-5 and TRBJ2-5, the full variable domain reads DAGVTQSPTHLIKTRGQQVTLRCSPISGHKSVSWYQQVLGQGPQFIFQYYEKEERGRGNFPDRFSARQFPNYSSELNVNALLLGDSALYLCASSLARLAGVQETQYFGPGTRLLVL.

The gene calls are TRBV9 and TRBJ1-2; 8 bases are a match to TRBD1. Germline V gene data show CDR1 as SGDLS and CDR2 as YYNGEE. This CDR3 has 14 amino acids. V shed 4 bases, J shed 4 bases, and the junction held 6 bases outside the gene matches. This chain's CDR3 is CASSSPGTGYGYTF. The DNA for the CDR3 is TGTGCCAGCAGCTCCCCCGGGACAGGCTATGGCTACACCTTC.

The sample holds a few counts of this clonotype. The V call is TRBV6-2 or TRBV6-3, the J call TRBJ1-5; D might be TRBD1 (6 bases). Deletions cut 1 base from V and 4 bases from J, with 11 bases between. CDR1 is MNHEY, CDR2 SVGEGT, per germline. The CDR3 length is 15 residues. The CDR3 DNA is TGTGCCAGCAGTTACTGGGGACAAAGTAATCAGCCCCAGCATTTT. Translated, it gives CASSYWGQSNQPQHF.

In its sample, this clonotype was seen a few times. In DNA form, the CDR3 reads TGTGCCAGCAGCTTAGCAGGCAGGGGACAAACGAGAGCTTTCTTT. It yields the protein CASSLAGRGQTRAFF. V is TRBV7-2 and J is TRBJ1-1; D perhaps matches TRBD1 (6 bases). Germline CDR1 SGHTA, CDR2 FQGNSA. This CDR3 comprises 15 residues. The ends were cut back, 0 bases at V and 10 bases at J, with 18 bases in the middle. Looking up the rest from reference TRBV7-2 and TRBJ1-1 gives the full variable domain: GAGVSQSPSNKVTEKGKDVELRCDPISGHTALYWYRQSLGQGLEFLIYFQGNSAPDKSGLPSDRFSAERTGGSVSTLTIQRTQQEDSAVYLCASSLAGRGQTRAFFGQGTRLTVV.

This chain connects TRBV6-5 to TRBJ2-3, with no clear D. The CDR3 totals 13 residues. With 0 bases removed from V and 6 bases from J, the gap between germline ends came to 7 bases. Looked up from germline, CDR1 is MNHEY and CDR2 is SVGAGI. Here the CDR3 reads CASSYSSTDTQYF. The DNA of the CDR3 is TGTGCCAGCAGTTACTCAAGTACTGATACGCAGTATTTT.